Listed here is a single TCR beta chain. Its specificity is not known. The V and J ends lost 8 bases and 4 bases, in that order; junction bases with no gene match: 21. The CDR3 length is 18 residues. Germline CDR1 SNHLY, CDR2 FYNNEI. This record comes from a study of blood T cells in healthy people across ages. Whole-study results and caveats: In older individuals, TCR beta diversity per million T cells was lower, falling roughly linearly with age.

No fewer than 6 micrograms of total RNA were isolated from every sample. It was with a sample-barcoded 5' primer and a J-beta primer mix that a second PCR of roughly 7 to 12 cycles was run. In TCRdb, the 5' RACE reads were re-called with MiXCR into one record per CDR3 protein. The data hold over a million distinct CDR3 sequences, with around 45% observed a single time. The source material was blood. The chain couples TRBV2 to TRBJ2-7; 9 bases are a match to TRBD2. The TCR originated in a woman aged 55 to 70 in good health. This chain's CDR3 is CASQESRRELAGVYEQYF. CDR3 sequence (DNA): TGTGCCAGCCAGGAGAGTCGACGTGAACTAGCGGGTGTTTACGAGCAGTACTTC.